The T cell receptor (beta chain) under discussion was sequenced for a study of cytomegalovirus exposure and HLA in healthy donors. The donors gave bone marrow, and they were healthy. Study-wide findings and caveats: In a later analysis, specific HLA alleles were associated with some 16,000 TCR beta sequences at a 0.05 false discovery rate. Testing in vitro showed a few CMV-associated chains specific for CMV antigens. There were some public TCRs occurring in many donors, but most TCR sequences were rare.

Comment on this clone: Its target is unknown.

Germline V gene lookup returns CDR1 MDHEN and CDR2 SYDVKM. After removal of 5 bases from V and 7 bases from J, the junction contained 1 base not matched to a gene. The CDR3 spans 13 residues. In the PCR, 60 Vbeta and 13 Jbeta primers were used. Here immunoSEQ multiplex PCR was the method, and the copy in TCRdb shows in-frame clones only, minus some. Of roughly 99,000 clones listed, 79% were seen once; the top ten hold roughly 3.8%. This TCR was recovered from a middle-aged woman in good health and CMV-seronegative. V usage is TRBV28 and J usage is TRBJ2-2, with TRBD1 matching over 10 bases. The sample comprised PBMCs. CDR3 coding DNA: TGTGCCAGCAGTAGGACAGGGGGCGGGGAGCTGTTTTTT. Residues: CASSRTGGGELFF.